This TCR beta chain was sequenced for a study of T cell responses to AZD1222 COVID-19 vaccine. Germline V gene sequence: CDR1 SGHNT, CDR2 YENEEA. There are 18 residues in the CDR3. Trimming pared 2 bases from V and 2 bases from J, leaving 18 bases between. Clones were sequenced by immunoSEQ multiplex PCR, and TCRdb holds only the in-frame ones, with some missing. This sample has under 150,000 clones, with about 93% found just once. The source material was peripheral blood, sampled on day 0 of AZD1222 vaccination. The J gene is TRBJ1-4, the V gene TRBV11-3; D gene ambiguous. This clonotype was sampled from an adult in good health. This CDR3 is CASSLRPPARPTNEKLFF. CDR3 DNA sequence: TGTGCCAGCAGCTTACGACCCCCGGCCAGGCCCACTAATGAAAAACTGTTTTTT.